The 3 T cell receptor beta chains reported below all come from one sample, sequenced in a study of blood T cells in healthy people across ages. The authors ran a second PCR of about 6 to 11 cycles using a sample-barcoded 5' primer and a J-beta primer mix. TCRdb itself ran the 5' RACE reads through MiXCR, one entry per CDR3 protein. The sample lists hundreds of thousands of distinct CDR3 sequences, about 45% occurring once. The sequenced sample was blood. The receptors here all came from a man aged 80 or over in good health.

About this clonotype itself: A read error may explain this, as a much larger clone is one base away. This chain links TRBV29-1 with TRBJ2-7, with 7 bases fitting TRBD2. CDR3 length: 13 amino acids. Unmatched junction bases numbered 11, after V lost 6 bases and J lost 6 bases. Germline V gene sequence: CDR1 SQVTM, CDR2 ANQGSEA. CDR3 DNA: TGCAGCGTCTCCGGGACTAACGGGGGCGAGCAGTACTTC. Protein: CSVSGTNGGEQYF.

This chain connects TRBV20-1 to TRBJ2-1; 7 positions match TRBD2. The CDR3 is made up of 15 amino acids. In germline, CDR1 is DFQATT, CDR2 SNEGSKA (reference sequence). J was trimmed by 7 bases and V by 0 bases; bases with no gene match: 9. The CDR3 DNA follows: TGCAGTGCTAGAGATCCAGGCGGGAGCATAAATGAGCAGTTCTTC. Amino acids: CSARDPGGSINEQFF.

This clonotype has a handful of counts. The DNA of the CDR3 is TGTGCCAGCAGTTATTACCGTGGCAGGGGATCTGGCACTGAAGCTTTCTTT. Protein product: CASSYYRGRGSGTEAFF. The chain has TRBV6-5 and TRBJ1-1, with D maybe TRBD1 (6 bases). Germline V gives CDR1 MNHEY, CDR2 SVGAGI. With 3 bases removed from V and 4 bases from J, the gap between germline ends came to 21 bases. CDR3 length: 17 residues.